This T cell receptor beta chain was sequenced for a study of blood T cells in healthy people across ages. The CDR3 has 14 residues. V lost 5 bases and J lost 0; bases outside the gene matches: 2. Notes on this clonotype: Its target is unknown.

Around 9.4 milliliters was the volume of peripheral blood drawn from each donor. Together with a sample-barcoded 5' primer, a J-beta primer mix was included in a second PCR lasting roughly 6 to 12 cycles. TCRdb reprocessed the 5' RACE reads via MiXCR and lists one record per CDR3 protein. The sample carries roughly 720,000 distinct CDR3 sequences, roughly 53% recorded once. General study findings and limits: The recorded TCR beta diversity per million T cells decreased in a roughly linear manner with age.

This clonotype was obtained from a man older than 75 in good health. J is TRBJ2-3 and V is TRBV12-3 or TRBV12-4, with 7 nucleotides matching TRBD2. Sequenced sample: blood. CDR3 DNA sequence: TGTGCCAGCAGTGGGAGGGCCAGCACAGATACGCAGTATTTT. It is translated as CASSGRASTDTQYF.